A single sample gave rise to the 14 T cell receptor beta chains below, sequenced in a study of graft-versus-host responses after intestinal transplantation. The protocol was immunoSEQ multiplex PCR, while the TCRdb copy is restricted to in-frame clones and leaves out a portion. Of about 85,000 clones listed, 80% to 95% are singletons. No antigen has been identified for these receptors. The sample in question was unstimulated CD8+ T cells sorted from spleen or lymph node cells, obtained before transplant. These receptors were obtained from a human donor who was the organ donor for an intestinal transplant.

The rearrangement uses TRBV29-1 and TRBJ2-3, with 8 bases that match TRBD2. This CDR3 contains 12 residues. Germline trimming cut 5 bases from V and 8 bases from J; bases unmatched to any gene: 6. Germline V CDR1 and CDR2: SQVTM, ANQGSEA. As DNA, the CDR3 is TGCAGCGTTTTCGGGGGGGGAGTTACGCAGTATTTT. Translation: CSVFGGGVTQYF.

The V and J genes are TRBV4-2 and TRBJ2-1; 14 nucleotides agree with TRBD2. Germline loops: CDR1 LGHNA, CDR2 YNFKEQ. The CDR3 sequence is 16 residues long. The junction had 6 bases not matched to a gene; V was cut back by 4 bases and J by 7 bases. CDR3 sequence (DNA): TGTGCCAGCAGCCGCGGCGGACTAGCGGGGGGAAATGAGCAGTTCTTC. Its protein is CASSRGGLAGGNEQFF.

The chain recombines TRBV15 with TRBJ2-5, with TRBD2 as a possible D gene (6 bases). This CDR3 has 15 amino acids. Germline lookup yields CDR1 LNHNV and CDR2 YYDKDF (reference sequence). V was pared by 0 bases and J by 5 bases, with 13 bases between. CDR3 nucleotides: TGTGCCACCAGCAGAGATAAAAGAGCGGGTGAGACCCAGTACTTC. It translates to CATSRDKRAGETQYF.

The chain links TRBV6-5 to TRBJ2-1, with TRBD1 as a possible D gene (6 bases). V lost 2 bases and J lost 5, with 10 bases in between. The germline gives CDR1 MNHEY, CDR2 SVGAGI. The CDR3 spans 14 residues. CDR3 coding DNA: TGTGCCAGCAGTTACGAAACAGGGAACAATGAGCAGTTCTTC. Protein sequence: CASSYETGNNEQFF.

The CDR3 sequence is CASRQGQGANQPQHF. CDR3 bases: TGTGCCAGCAGACAAGGACAGGGGGCGAATCAGCCCCAGCATTTT. V is TRBV27 and J is TRBJ1-5; 11 bases align to TRBD1. J lost 4 bases, V lost 6 bases, and 5 bases had no gene match. This CDR3 is built from 15 residues. The germline CDR1 and CDR2 sequences are MNHEY and SMNVEV (reference sequence).

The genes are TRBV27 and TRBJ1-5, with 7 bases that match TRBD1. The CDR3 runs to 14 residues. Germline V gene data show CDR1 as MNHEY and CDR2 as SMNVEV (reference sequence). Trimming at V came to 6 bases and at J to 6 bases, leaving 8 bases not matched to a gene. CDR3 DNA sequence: TGTGCCAGCAGCCCGGACAGGTTTATTCAGCCCCAGCATTTT. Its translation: CASSPDRFIQPQHF.

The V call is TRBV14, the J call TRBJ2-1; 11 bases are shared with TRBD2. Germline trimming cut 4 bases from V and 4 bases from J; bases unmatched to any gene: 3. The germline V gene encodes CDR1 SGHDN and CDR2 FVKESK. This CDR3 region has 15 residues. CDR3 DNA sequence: TGTGCCAGCAGCCTACTAGCGGGAGTGTACAATGAGCAGTTCTTC. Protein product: CASSLLAGVYNEQFF.

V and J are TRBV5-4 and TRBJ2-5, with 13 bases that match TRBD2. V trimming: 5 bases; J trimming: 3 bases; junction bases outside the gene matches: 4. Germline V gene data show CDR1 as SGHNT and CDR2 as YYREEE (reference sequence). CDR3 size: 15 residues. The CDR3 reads CASRDGLAGEETQYF. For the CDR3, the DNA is TGTGCCAGCAGAGATGGACTAGCGGGGGAAGAGACCCAGTACTTC.

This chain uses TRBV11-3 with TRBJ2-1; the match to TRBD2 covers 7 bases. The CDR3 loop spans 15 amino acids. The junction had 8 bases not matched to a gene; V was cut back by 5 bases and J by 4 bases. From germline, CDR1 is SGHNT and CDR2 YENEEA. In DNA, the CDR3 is TGTGCCAGCAGCCCGTCCGGCGGGAGTTACAATGAGCAGTTCTTC. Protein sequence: CASSPSGGSYNEQFF.

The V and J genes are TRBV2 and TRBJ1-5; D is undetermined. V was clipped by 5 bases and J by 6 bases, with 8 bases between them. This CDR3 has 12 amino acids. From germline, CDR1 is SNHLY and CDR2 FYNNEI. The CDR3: CASSTGGQPQHF. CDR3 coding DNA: TGTGCCAGCAGTACCGGCGGTCAGCCCCAGCATTTT.

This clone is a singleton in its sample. For the CDR3, the DNA is TGTGCCAGCAGTGAAATAGGGCTGTATGGGTTTGACACTGAAGCTTTCTTT. Translating gives CASSEIGLYGFDTEAFF. This chain connects TRBV2 to TRBJ1-1; D uncertain. Germline V gives CDR1 SNHLY, CDR2 FYNNEI. The ends were cut back, 2 bases at V and 3 bases at J, with 19 bases in the middle. This CDR3 has 17 amino acids.

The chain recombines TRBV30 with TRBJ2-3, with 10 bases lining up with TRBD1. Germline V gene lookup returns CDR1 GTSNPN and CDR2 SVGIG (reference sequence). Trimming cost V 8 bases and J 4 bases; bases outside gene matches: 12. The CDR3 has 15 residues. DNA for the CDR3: TGTGCCCAGTATCACCGGGACAGGGGTGCAGATACGCAGTATTTT. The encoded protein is CAQYHRDRGADTQYF.

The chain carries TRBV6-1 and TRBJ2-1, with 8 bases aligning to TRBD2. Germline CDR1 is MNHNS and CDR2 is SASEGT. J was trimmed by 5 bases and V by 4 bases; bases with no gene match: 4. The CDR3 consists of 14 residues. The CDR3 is CASSAGLGNNEQFF. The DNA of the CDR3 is TGTGCCAGCAGTGCGGGACTAGGAAACAATGAGCAGTTCTTC.

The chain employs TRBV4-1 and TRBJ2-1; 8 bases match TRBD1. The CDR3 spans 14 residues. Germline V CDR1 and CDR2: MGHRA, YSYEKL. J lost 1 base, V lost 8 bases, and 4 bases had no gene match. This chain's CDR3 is CASRTGPSYNEQFF. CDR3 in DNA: TGCGCCAGCCGGACAGGGCCGTCCTACAATGAGCAGTTCTTC.